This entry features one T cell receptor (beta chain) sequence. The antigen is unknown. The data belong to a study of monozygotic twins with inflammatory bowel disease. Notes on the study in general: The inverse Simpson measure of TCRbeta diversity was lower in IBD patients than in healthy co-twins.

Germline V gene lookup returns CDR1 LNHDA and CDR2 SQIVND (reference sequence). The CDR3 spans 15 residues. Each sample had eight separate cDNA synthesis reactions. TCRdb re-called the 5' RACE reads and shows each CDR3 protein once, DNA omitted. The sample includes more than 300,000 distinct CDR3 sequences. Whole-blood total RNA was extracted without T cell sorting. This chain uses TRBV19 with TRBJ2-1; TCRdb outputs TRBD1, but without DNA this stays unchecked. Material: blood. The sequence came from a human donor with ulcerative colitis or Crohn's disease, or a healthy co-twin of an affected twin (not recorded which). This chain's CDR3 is CASSRGGTGYNEQFF.